This T cell receptor beta chain derives from a study of metastatic and nonmetastatic thyroid tumors. Across the study: Thyroid patients, malignant and benign, had repertoires compared across blood and tumor or nodule tissue.

TCRdb re-clonotyped the PCR reads via MiXCR. The sample lists about 92,000 clones, approximately 15% occurring once. All patients were treatment-naive before thyroid surgery. The V gene end was trimmed by 6 bases and the J gene end by 4 bases; junction bases not matched to a gene: 6. Germline-derived CDR1 and CDR2 are SGHAT and FQNNGV. This CDR3 is 14 amino acids long. Details on this clone: No antigen is known for it.

Study results and caveats: Reported TCR beta diversity, measured in blood and tumor, was significantly higher for malignant thyroid tumors than for benign nodules.

The chain links TRBV11-2 to TRBJ2-7; 10 bases match TRBD1. What was sequenced was blood. The receptor was isolated from a female donor with papillary thyroid cancer or a benign thyroid nodule (not recorded which). Some clones in this sample may be carry-over from other donors' samples. The CDR3 protein is CASRTTGGVYEQYF. DNA of the CDR3: TGTGCCAGCAGAACGACAGGGGGCGTATACGAGCAGTACTTC.